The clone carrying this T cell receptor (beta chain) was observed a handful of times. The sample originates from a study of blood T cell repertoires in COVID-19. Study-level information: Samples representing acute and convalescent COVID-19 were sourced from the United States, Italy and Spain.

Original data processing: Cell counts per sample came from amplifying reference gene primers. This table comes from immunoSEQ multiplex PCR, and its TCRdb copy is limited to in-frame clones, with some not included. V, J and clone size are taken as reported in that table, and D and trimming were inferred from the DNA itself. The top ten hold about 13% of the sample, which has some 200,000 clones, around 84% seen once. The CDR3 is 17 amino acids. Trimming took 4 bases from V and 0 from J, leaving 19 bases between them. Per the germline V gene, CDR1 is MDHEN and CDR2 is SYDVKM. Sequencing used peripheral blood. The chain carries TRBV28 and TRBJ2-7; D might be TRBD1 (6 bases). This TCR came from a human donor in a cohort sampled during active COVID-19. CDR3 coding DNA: TGTGCCAGCAGTTCTACTACGATCAACAGGGCCTCCTACGAGCAGTACTTC. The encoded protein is CASSSTTINRASYEQYF.